The subject of this entry is one T cell receptor (beta chain). Antigen: not known. As to time point: pre-sensitization, week 0. As to treatment: therapeutic diphenylcyclopropenone sensitization with weekly scalp DPC. The V end was cut by 0 bases, the J end by 2 bases, with 11 bases between. The CDR3 is made up of 14 amino acids. CDR1 is DFQATT and CDR2 is SNEGSKA in the germline V gene (reference sequence). In TCRdb, the RACE reads were re-called with MiXCR into one record per CDR3 protein. The table shows about 120,000 distinct CDR3 sequences, with roughly 13% occurring only once. This sample is part of a study of human T cells and chemical hapten exposure. Study information: A 2 cm by 2 cm inner upper arm patch received 2% DPC for sensitization. The study's findings and limits: Compared with pre-sensitization or healthy control sets, expanded TCRs clustered more. High-frequency TCRs, those above 1 in 1000, stayed the same after DPC sensitization. The presence of alopecia in the donors means their immune response may differ from healthy people's.

This specimen consisted of whole blood, obtained in connection with sensitization to the hapten diphenylcyclopropenone (DPC). This sequence joins TRBV20-1 and TRBJ2-7; TRBD2 might be the D (5 bases). This TCR came from a woman aged 18-29 years with alopecia areata. Some clones in this sample may be carry-over from other donors' samples. Written as DNA, the CDR3 is TGCAGTGCTAGAGATGGAGTCGGGGCCTACGAGCAGTACTTC. It yields the protein CSARDGVGAYEQYF.